The rows below give T cell receptor beta chains drawn from one sample of a study of blood T cell repertoires in COVID-19. Repertoires were generated with immunoSEQ multiplex PCR, while TCRdb's copy carries only in-frame clones and drops some. The repertoire holds about 330,000 clones, with 92% as singletons. The material sequenced was PBMCs or T cells enriched from blood (not recorded which). All receptors come from a woman younger than 45 who had recovered from COVID-19. CDR3s leave out the opening cysteine and the closing phenylalanine or tryptophan. D genes are given only for firm matches.

d_call	v_call	j_call	cdr3_aa
-	TRBV4-1	TRBJ2-7	ASSLPGRGTYEQY
TRBD2	TRBV19	TRBJ2-3	ASRKLAGGMDTQY
-	TRBV29-1	TRBJ1-1	SVDMGGTEAF
-	TRBV4-3	TRBJ2-5	ASSHWTQY
TRBD1	TRBV19	TRBJ1-2	ASSGQGRIYGYT
-	TRBV5-5	TRBJ1-2	ASSSTAQGNYGYT
TRBD1	TRBV3-1/TRBV3-2	TRBJ2-7	ASSQEGRGLGEQY
-	TRBV15	TRBJ1-2	ATSRDLSQGVGYT
TRBD2	TRBV28	TRBJ2-2	ASSFPWTSGRNTGELF
-	TRBV5-1	TRBJ2-3	ASSLRRTDTQY
-	TRBV27	TRBJ1-5	ASSFPQGSHQPQH
TRBD2	TRBV9	TRBJ2-7	ASSVGNSGVYEQY
-	TRBV21-1	TRBJ2-2	ASVGTSGRSGELF
-	TRBV24-1	TRBJ1-6	ATSDFGGTTLH
TRBD2	TRBV19	TRBJ2-1	ASSTAVSGAYNEQF
TRBD2	TRBV4-1	TRBJ2-1	ASSPNILAGAHNEQF
-	TRBV11-3	TRBJ2-5	ASSQDRETQY
TRBD1	TRBV6-1	TRBJ2-5	ASSERRRDRGRETQY
-	TRBV4-1	TRBJ1-2	ASSQGSGPYGYT
-	TRBV7-8	TRBJ2-7	ASSLARTHSYEQY
TRBD1	TRBV27	TRBJ2-1	ASSLLDRVNEQF
TRBD2	TRBV9	TRBJ2-2	ASSVFGGQRGTGELF
-	TRBV7-2	TRBJ1-6	ASSLHGTVDSPLH
-	TRBV27	TRBJ2-7	ASSLRQGIYEQY
-	TRBV11-3	TRBJ2-2	ASSLDGTRGELF
TRBD1	TRBV6-5	TRBJ1-4	ASRTGGPGMKLF
TRBD1	TRBV28	TRBJ1-6	ASSSGQGSSYNSPLH
-	TRBV4-2	TRBJ1-4	ASSQDEGLVGEKLF
TRBD1	TRBV3-1/TRBV3-2	TRBJ2-7	ASSRTGGFYEQY
TRBD1	TRBV6-5	TRBJ1-1	ASRRQGNTEAF
-	TRBV19	TRBJ2-5	ASSGLQGSSQGETQY
-	TRBV5-8	TRBJ1-6	ASSSTPFLDSPLH
TRBD2	TRBV4-1	TRBJ2-2	ASSPDRPSGGGELF
-	TRBV4-3	TRBJ1-6	ASSQAGTHYNSPLH
TRBD2	TRBV2	TRBJ2-1	ASSASGGASYNEQF
-	TRBV9	TRBJ1-1	ASSVGPAISAEAF
-	TRBV4-3	TRBJ2-1	ASSQDRLAAYNEQF
-	TRBV19	TRBJ2-7	ASSFGQQTYEQY
TRBD2	TRBV13	TRBJ2-2	ASSRGGRLTGELF
TRBD1	TRBV29-1	TRBJ1-1	SVGDRTNTEAF
TRBD1	TRBV9	TRBJ1-4	ASSGRDSNEKLF
TRBD1	TRBV7-2	TRBJ1-4	ASSPRTGLTNEKLF
TRBD2	TRBV7-2	TRBJ2-1	ASSLWGIAGAEQF
-	TRBV4-3	TRBJ2-7	ASSQDFVSSYEQY
-	TRBV29-1	TRBJ2-1	SGGGATNEQF
TRBD1	TRBV6-4	TRBJ2-7	ASSGRDRVHEQY
TRBD2	TRBV7-8	TRBJ2-7	ASSLAASGPYEQY
-	TRBV2	TRBJ2-5	ASSERRQETQY